This T cell receptor (beta chain) emerged from a study of cytotoxic CD8 clonotypes in ibrutinib-treated CLL. This clone has only a few counts. TCRdb keeps only in-frame clones here, not all; method: immunoSEQ multiplex PCR. The sample contains a few hundred thousand clones, about 77% of which appear only once. The material was PBMCs, obtained before ibrutinib treatment. This receptor was taken from a human donor with chronic lymphocytic leukemia.

CDR3 bases: TGTGCCAGCAGCTTCAGTAGCGACAATGAGCAGTTCTTC. Translation: CASSFSSDNEQFF. The V call is TRBV7-2, the J call TRBJ2-1; weak D call: TRBD2 (5 bases). Germline V gives CDR1 SGHTA, CDR2 FQGNSA. This CDR3 contains 13 residues. V shed 3 bases and J shed 5 bases, with 8 bases lying between them.